Listed below are T cell receptor beta chains from one sample, sequenced in a study of T-cell memory formation after mild COVID-19. Each CDR3 protein gets one entry after TCRdb re-called the 5' RACE reads with MiXCR. The table has around 450,000 distinct CDR3 sequences, roughly a quarter seen once. The source material was PBMCs or a T cell subset sorted from them (not recorded which). The receptors derive from an adult woman who had mild COVID-19 (a few samples of this study predate the infection). Cell type and time point are not known. Each CDR3 is given with its conserved first and last residue. A D gene is named only where the DNA matches it firmly. Some rows have no size entry. The others give once, few or many, or a class for an expanded clone.

. | TRBJ2-2 | TRBV24-1 | few | TGTGCCACCAGTGATTTCTTCGCAGGGGGAGGAACCGGGGAGCTGTTTTTT | CATSDFFAGGGTGELFF
. | TRBJ2-6 | TRBV5-1 | few | TGCGCCAGCAGCTTGGTGGGGTCCGCGGGCCTCAACGTCCTGACTTTC | CASSLVGSAGLNVLTF
. | TRBJ2-1 | TRBV20-1 | few | TGCAGTGCTAGGTTCTCCGCGGGATACTCCTACAATGAGCAGTTCTTC | CSARFSAGYSYNEQFF
. | TRBJ1-5 | TRBV12-3/TRBV12-4 | . | TGTGCCAGCAGTTTAGCGCGCAATCAGCCCCAGCATTTT | CASSLARNQPQHF
. | TRBJ2-7 | TRBV29-1 | . | TGCAGCGTTGGGCGGGCATTAACCTACGAGCAGTACTTC | CSVGRALTYEQYF
TRBD2 | TRBJ2-3 | TRBV5-1 | many | TGTGCCAGTAGTCTAGACGGGGGGAGCACAGATACGCAGTATTTT | CASSLDGGSTDTQYF
. | TRBJ2-7 | TRBV7-8 | few | TGTGCCAGCAGCTTAGCGGGCCTGGGGGCCCACGAGCAGTACTTC | CASSLAGLGAHEQYF
. | TRBJ1-1 | TRBV27 | . | TGTGCCAGCAGTTTGTATGCGAACACTGAAGCTTTCTTT | CASSLYANTEAFF
. | TRBJ1-1 | TRBV7-6 | . | TGTGCCAGCAGCTTAATGAGGGGTTCCGGTGAAGCTTTCTTT | CASSLMRGSGEAFF
. | TRBJ1-6 | TRBV12-3/TRBV12-4 | . | TGTGCCAGCAGTCAAACAGGGAGCTATTCACCCCTCCACTTT | CASSQTGSYSPLHF
. | TRBJ2-7 | TRBV7-6 | few | TGTGCCAGCAGCTTAGGATCTAGCCAATACGAGCAGTACTTC | CASSLGSSQYEQYF
TRBD1 | TRBJ1-2 | TRBV5-6 | . | TGTGCCAGCAGCCCGGGGACAGGGTTTTTTGGCTACACCTTC | CASSPGTGFFGYTF
TRBD1 | TRBJ1-2 | TRBV10-3 | few | TGTGCCATCAGCGGGGGACAGGGAAAAAACTATGGCTACACCTTC | CAISGGQGKNYGYTF
. | TRBJ2-4 | TRBV7-9 | few | TGTGCCAGCAGCTTACCCCCAATTTTAGCCAAAAACATTCAGTACTTC | CASSLPPILAKNIQYF
TRBD1 | TRBJ2-5 | TRBV4-3 | few | TGCGCCAGCAGCCAAGATAGATGGCAGGGGGCTTTCCAGTACTTC | CASSQDRWQGAFQYF
. | TRBJ2-3 | TRBV12-3/TRBV12-4 | few | TGTGCCAGCAGCCTACCCCCCCTAGCGCCAAGCACAGATACGCAGTATTTT | CASSLPPLAPSTDTQYF
. | TRBJ1-2 | TRBV9 | . | TGTGCCAGCAGCGTAGGAAAACTCCTTAACTATGGCTACACCTTC | CASSVGKLLNYGYTF
. | TRBJ2-1 | TRBV29-1 | few | TGCAGCCTTGTAGGTAGTTACTCCTTTGAGCAGTTCTTC | CSLVGSYSFEQFF
. | TRBJ2-1 | TRBV24-1 | . | TGTGCCACCAGTGGGGGGCCTAGCGACAATGAGCAGTTCTTC | CATSGGPSDNEQFF
. | TRBJ2-2 | TRBV28 | few | TGTGCCAGCAGTCGACAGGACACCGGGGAGCTGTTTTTT | CASSRQDTGELFF
. | TRBJ2-7 | TRBV28 | few | TGTGCCAGCAGTCACCCCCTCGAAGGGCTCCTGAGGGAGCAGTACTTC | CASSHPLEGLLREQYF
. | TRBJ2-5 | TRBV6-5 | few | TGTGCCAGCAGTTACTTGACAGGTCAAGAGACCCAGTACTTC | CASSYLTGQETQYF
. | TRBJ1-2 | TRBV10-3 | few | TGTGCCATCAGTTCCCAGGGGACGGATGCTAACTATGGCTACACCTTC | CAISSQGTDANYGYTF
. | TRBJ2-3 | TRBV24-1 | few | TGTGCCACCAGTGAGAAGGACTACTCAGATACGCAGTATTTT | CATSEKDYSDTQYF
TRBD1 | TRBJ1-2 | TRBV29-1 | few | TGCAGCGCCCAGGAGGGACAGGGGTTTGGCTACACCTTC | CSAQEGQGFGYTF
. | TRBJ1-2 | TRBV7-9 | . | TGTGCCAGCAGCTTAGGACAGCTAAACTATGGCTACACCTTC | CASSLGQLNYGYTF
. | TRBJ2-3 | TRBV24-1 | few | TGTGCCACCAGTGATGAGGGTTTCGATACGCAGTATTTT | CATSDEGFDTQYF
TRBD1 | TRBJ2-1 | TRBV7-9 | few | TGTGCCAGCAGTCACACGGACAGGGAGCAGTTCTTC | CASSHTDREQFF
. | TRBJ1-1 | TRBV12-3/TRBV12-4 | many | TGTGCCAGCAGCCTGATAGGGAACACTGAAGCTTTCTTT | CASSLIGNTEAFF
TRBD1 | TRBJ2-7 | TRBV7-9 | few | TGTGCCAGCAGCCCCCCCGGACAGGGCGCACACGAGCAGTACTTC | CASSPPGQGAHEQYF
TRBD2 | TRBJ2-7 | TRBV6-5 | few | TGTGCCAGCAGTCCAAGCGGGGGCCTCGCCGACTACGAGCAGTACTTC | CASSPSGGLADYEQYF
TRBD2 | TRBJ2-5 | TRBV15 | . | TGTGCCACCAGCAGAGGACTAGCGGGCATGCAACAAGAGACCCAGTACTTC | CATSRGLAGMQQETQYF
. | TRBJ2-2 | TRBV18 | . | TGTGCCAGCTCACCTACGGACGGGAACACCGGGGAGCTGTTTTTT | CASSPTDGNTGELFF
TRBD2 | TRBJ2-5 | TRBV7-8 | . | TGTGCCAGTTCTGCCGAGCGGGGGCCGGTGGAGACCCAGTACTTC | CASSAERGPVETQYF
. | TRBJ2-5 | TRBV2 | . | TGTGCCAGCAGTGAAGCGGGCGCAGGGCCAGAGACCCAGTACTTC | CASSEAGAGPETQYF
TRBD2 | TRBJ2-7 | TRBV6-5 | few | TGTGCCAGCAGTAGACTAGCGGGATCCGAGCAGTACTTC | CASSRLAGSEQYF
. | TRBJ2-3 | TRBV30 | few | TGTGCCTGGAGTCCCTTCTCCCCAGATACGCAGTATTTT | CAWSPFSPDTQYF
. | TRBJ2-1 | TRBV29-1 | few | TGCAGCGTTGCAACCGGGACGTATTCCTACAATGAGCAGTTCTTC | CSVATGTYSYNEQFF
. | TRBJ2-3 | TRBV6-4 | . | TGTGCCAGCAGTGACGTGGCAGGGGGCACAGATACGCAGTATTTT | CASSDVAGGTDTQYF
TRBD2 | TRBJ2-1 | TRBV6-5 | . | TGTGCCAGCAGTTTCACTAGCGGGAGCTACAATGAGCAGTTCTTC | CASSFTSGSYNEQFF
. | TRBJ1-2 | TRBV7-9 | . | TGTGCCAGCAGCCCCCCTTTTAGGGGTAGTGGCTACACCTTC | CASSPPFRGSGYTF
. | TRBJ1-2 | TRBV4-1 | . | TGCGCCAGCAGCTCATTGGCTGGGACTTACTATGGCTACACCTTC | CASSSLAGTYYGYTF
. | TRBJ1-1 | TRBV6-5 | . | TGTGCCAGCAGTTACTCGGGGAGGGGCTCTGAAGCTTTCTTT | CASSYSGRGSEAFF
. | TRBJ2-2 | TRBV18 | . | TGTGCCAGCTCTCTCTCGCGGGAGCTGTTTTTT | CASSLSRELFF
. | TRBJ2-3 | TRBV10-3 | . | TGTGCCATCAGCGAAGGGGGAAAGACTAGCACAGATACGCAGTATTTT | CAISEGGKTSTDTQYF
TRBD1 | TRBJ2-2 | TRBV2 | . | TGTGCCATCCCCATTGGACAGGCCTCGAACACCGGGGAGCTGTTTTTT | CAIPIGQASNTGELFF
. | TRBJ1-5 | TRBV30 | few | TGTGCCTGGAGTGAACAGGATAATCAGCCCCAGCATTTT | CAWSEQDNQPQHF
TRBD1 | TRBJ2-5 | TRBV6-5 | . | TGTGCCAGCAGTTCCATCCGGGACAGTAGCCAAGAGACCCAGTACTTC | CASSSIRDSSQETQYF
TRBD2 | TRBJ2-7 | TRBV3-1 | . | TGTGCCAGCAGCTCTCTAGCGGCCTCCTACGAGCAGTACTTC | CASSSLAASYEQYF
. | TRBJ2-1 | TRBV12-3/TRBV12-4 | few | TGTGCCAGCAGTTCGGCAGACTACCACCGGAATGAGCAGTTCTTC | CASSSADYHRNEQFF
. | TRBJ2-7 | TRBV12-3/TRBV12-4 | . | TGTGCCAGCAGTCTGCCCACGCGGCGGGCCACCTACGAGCAGTACTTC | CASSLPTRRATYEQYF
TRBD2 | TRBJ2-3 | TRBV4-1 | . | TGCGCCAGCAGCCAGAGGACTAGTGTCAGCACAGATACGCAGTATTTT | CASSQRTSVSTDTQYF
TRBD2 | TRBJ2-7 | TRBV9 | many | TGTGCCATGATCCTTGGGCGGGGGACTTTTTTC | CAMILGRGTFF
. | TRBJ2-1 | TRBV12-3/TRBV12-4 | few | TGTGCCAGCAGCCCGAGGAGGAATGAGCAGTTCTTC | CASSPRRNEQFF
TRBD2 | TRBJ2-1 | TRBV5-6 | . | TGTGCCAGCAGCCTACCGGGAGGAGACAATGAGCAGTTCTTC | CASSLPGGDNEQFF
TRBD1 | TRBJ1-5 | TRBV5-1 | . | TGCGCCAGCAGCTTTCTGACGACCCGGGACAGCTATAGCAATCAGCCCCAGCATTTT | CASSFLTTRDSYSNQPQHF
. | TRBJ2-3 | TRBV5-1 | . | TGCGCCAGCAGCTTGGTTCAGCGGAGCACAGATACGCAGTATTTT | CASSLVQRSTDTQYF
. | TRBJ1-5 | TRBV12-3/TRBV12-4 | few | TGTGCCAGCAGTTTATCAGGGCGGCAGCCCCAGCATTTT | CASSLSGRQPQHF
. | TRBJ1-3 | TRBV11-2 | . | TGTGCCAGCAGCCGGCCGGGACACTCTGGAAACACCATATATTTT | CASSRPGHSGNTIYF